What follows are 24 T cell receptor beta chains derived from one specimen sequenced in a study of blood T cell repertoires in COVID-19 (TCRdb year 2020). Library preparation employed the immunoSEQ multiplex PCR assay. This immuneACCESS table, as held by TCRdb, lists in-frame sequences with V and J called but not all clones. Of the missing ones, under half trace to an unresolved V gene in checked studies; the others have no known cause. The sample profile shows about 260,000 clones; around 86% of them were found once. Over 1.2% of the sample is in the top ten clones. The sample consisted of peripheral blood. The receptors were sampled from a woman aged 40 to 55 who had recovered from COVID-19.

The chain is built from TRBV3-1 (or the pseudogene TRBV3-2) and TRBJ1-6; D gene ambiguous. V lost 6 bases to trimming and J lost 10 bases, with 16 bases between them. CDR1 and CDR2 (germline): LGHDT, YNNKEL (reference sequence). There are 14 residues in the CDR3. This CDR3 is CASRFREEGSPLHF. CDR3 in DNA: TGTGCCAGCAGATTCCGAGAGGAGGGATCACCCCTCCACTTT.

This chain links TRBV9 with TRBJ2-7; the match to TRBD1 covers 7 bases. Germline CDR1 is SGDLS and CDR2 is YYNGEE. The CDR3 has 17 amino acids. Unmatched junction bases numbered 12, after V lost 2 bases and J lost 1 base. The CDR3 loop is CASSVGPTGATSYEQYF. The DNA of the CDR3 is TGTGCCAGCAGCGTGGGCCCAACAGGGGCCACTTCCTACGAGCAGTACTTC.

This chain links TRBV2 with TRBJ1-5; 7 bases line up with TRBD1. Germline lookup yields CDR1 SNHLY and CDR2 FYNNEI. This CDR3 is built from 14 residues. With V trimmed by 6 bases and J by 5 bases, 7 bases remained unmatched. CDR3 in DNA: TGTGCCAGCAGCCTGGAGGGGGCGGATCAGCCCCAGCATTTT. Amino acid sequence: CASSLEGADQPQHF.

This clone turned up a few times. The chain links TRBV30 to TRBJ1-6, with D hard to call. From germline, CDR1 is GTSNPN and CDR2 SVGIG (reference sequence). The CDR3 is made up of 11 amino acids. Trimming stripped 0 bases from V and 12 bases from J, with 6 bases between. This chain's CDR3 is CAWSVNGPLHF. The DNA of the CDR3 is TGTGCCTGGAGTGTAAACGGACCCCTCCACTTT.

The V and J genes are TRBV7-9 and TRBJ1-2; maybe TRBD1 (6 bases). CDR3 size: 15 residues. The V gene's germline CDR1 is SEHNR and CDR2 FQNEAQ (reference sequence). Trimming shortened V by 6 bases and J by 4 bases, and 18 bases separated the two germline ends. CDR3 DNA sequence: TGTGCCAGCAGGGACAGCGGACGGAGTCTCTATGGCTACACCTTC. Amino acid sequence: CASRDSGRSLYGYTF.

The CDR3 region is CSVVGTGGNEKLFF. As DNA, the CDR3 is TGCAGCGTTGTGGGGACAGGGGGCAATGAAAAACTGTTTTTT. This chain joins TRBV29-1 and TRBJ1-4; 12 positions agree with TRBD1. CDR3 size: 14 residues. CDR1 and CDR2 from the germline V gene are SQVTM and ANQGSEA. V lost 4 bases and J lost 5; bases outside the gene matches: 2.

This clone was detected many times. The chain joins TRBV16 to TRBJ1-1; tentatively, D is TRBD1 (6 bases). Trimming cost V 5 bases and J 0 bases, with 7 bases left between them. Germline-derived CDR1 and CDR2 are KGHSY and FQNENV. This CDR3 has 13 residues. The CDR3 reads CASSGQMNTEAFF. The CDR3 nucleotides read TGTGCCAGCAGCGGACAGATGAACACTGAAGCTTTCTTT.

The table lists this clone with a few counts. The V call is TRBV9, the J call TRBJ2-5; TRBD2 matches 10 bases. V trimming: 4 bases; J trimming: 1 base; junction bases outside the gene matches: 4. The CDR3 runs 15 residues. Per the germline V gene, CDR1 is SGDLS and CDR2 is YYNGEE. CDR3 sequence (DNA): TGTGCCAGCAGCACCGGACTAGCGGCCCAAGAGACCCAGTACTTC. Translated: CASSTGLAAQETQYF.

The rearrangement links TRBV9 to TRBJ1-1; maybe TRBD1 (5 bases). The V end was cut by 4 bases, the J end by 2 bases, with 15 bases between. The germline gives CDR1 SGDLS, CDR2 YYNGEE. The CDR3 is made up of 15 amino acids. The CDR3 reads CASSSRAGVNTEAFF. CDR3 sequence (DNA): TGTGCCAGCAGCTCCCGCGCGGGGGTCAACACTGAAGCTTTCTTT. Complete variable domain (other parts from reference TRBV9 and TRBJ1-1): DSGVTQTPKHLITATGQRVTLRCSPRSGDLSVYWYQQSLDQGLQFLIQYYNGEERAKGNILERFSAQQFPDLHSELNLSSLELGDSALYFCASSSRAGVNTEAFFGQGTRLTVV.

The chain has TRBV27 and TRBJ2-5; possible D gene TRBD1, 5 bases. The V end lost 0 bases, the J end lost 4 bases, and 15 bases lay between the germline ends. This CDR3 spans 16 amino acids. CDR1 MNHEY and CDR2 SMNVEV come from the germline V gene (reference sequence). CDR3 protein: CASSLSVQGFRETQYF. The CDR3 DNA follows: TGTGCCAGCAGTTTATCCGTCCAGGGATTCCGAGAGACCCAGTACTTC.

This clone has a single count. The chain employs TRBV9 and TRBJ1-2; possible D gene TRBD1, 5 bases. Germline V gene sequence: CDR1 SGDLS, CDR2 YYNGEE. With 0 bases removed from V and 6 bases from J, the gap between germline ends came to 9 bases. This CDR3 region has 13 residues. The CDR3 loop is CASSVGQGNGYTF. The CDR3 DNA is TGTGCCAGCAGCGTAGGGCAGGGCAATGGCTACACCTTC.

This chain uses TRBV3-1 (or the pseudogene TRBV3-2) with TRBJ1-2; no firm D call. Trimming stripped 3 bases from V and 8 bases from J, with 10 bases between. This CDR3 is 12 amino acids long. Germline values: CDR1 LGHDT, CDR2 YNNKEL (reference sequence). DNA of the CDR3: TGTGCCAGCAGCCATCGGGGAAACGGCTACACCTTC. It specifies CASSHRGNGYTF.

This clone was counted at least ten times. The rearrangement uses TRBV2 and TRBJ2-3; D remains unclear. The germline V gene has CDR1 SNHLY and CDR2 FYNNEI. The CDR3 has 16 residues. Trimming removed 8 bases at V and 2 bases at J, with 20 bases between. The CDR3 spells CASFPRDMQNTDTQYF. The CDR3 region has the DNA TGTGCCAGCTTCCCCCGTGACATGCAAAACACAGATACGCAGTATTTT.

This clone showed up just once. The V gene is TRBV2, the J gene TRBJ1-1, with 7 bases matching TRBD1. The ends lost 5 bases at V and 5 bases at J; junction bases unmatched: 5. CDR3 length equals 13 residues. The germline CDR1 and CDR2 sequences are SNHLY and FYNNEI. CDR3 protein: CASSTTGRTEAFF. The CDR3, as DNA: TGTGCCAGCAGTACGACAGGGAGGACTGAAGCTTTCTTT. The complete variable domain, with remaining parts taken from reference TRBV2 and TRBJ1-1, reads EPEVTQTPSHQVTQMGQEVILRCVPISNHLYFYWYRQILGQKVEFLVSFYNNEISEKSEIFDDQFSVERPDGSNFTLKIRSTKLEDSAMYFCASSTTGRTEAFFGQGTRLTVV.

CDR3 amino acids: CASSLVLRGGYGYTF. CDR3 in DNA: TGTGCCAGCAGCTTAGTATTGCGGGGTGGCTATGGCTACACCTTC. The V call is TRBV7-8, the J call TRBJ1-2; D not certain. Trimming left V 1 base short and J 4 bases short, with 13 bases between. CDR3 length: 15 amino acids. Per germline, CDR1 SGHVS and CDR2 FQNEAQ.

CDR3 DNA: TGCGCCAGCAGCGGGATCTTAGACAGGAGATACACCGGGGAGCTGTTTTTT. Protein: CASSGILDRRYTGELFF. The J gene is TRBJ2-2, the V gene TRBV5-1; TRBD1 is a possible D gene (6 bases). Germline loops: CDR1 SGHRS, CDR2 YFSETQ. Trimming took off 4 bases at V and 3 bases at J, with 19 bases between the two ends. This CDR3 has 17 amino acids.

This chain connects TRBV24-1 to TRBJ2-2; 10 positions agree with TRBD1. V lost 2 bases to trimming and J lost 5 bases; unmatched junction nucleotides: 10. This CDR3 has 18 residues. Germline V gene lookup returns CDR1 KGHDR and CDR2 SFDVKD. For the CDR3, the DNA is TGTGCCACCAGTGATTCTGCTGGGGACAGGGGTGGGACCGGGGAGCTGTTTTTT. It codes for CATSDSAGDRGGTGELFF.

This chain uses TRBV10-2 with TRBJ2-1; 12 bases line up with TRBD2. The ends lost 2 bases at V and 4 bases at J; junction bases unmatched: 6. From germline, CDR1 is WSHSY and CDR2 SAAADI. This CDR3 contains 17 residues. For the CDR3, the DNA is TGCGCCAGCAGTGAGCTAGCGGGGGGGGTACCTTACAATGAGCAGTTCTTC. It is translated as CASSELAGGVPYNEQFF.

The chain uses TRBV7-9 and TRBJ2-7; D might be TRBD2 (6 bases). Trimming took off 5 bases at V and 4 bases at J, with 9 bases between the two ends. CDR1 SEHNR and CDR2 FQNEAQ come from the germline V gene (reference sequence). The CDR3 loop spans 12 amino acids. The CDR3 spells CASSGGLYEQYF. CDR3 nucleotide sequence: TGTGCCAGCAGCGGAGGACTATACGAGCAGTACTTC.

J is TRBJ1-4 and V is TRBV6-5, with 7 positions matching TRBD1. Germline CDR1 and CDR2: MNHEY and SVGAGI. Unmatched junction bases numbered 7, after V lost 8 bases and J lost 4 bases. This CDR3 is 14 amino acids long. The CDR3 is CASGHRGYNEKLFF. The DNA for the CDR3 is TGTGCCAGCGGACACAGGGGATATAATGAAAAACTGTTTTTT.

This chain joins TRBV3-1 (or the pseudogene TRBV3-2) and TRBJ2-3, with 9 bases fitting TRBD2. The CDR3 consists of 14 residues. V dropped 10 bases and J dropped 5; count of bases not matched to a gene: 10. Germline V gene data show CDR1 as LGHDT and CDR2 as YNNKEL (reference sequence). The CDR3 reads CATRRAGGGDTQYF. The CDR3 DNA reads TGTGCCACCCGTCGAGCGGGGGGTGGAGATACGCAGTATTTT.

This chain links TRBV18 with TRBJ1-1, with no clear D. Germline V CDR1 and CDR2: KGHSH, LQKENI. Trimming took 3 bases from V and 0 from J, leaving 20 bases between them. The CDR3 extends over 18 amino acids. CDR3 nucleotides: TGTGCCAGCTCACCCAGCAGAAACAGAGCCCGGATGAACACTGAAGCTTTCTTT. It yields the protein CASSPSRNRARMNTEAFF.

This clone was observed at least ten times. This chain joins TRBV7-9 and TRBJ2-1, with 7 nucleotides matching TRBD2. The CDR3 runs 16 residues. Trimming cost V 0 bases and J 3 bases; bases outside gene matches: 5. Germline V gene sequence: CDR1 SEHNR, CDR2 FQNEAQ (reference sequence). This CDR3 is CASSLALAGVYNEQFF. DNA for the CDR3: TGTGCCAGCAGCTTAGCCCTCGCGGGGGTCTACAATGAGCAGTTCTTC.

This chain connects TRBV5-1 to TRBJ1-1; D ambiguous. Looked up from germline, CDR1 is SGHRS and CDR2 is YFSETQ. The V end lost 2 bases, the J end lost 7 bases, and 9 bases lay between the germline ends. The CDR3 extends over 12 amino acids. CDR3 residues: CASSFDPGEAFF. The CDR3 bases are TGCGCCAGCAGCTTTGACCCGGGTGAAGCTTTCTTT.